This TCR beta chain was sequenced during a study of early T cells in non-severe SARS-CoV-2 infection. Study-level background: Sequenced bulk RNA came from whole blood that was unsorted, and chains were unpaired. Points from the study as a whole: Anti-spike CD8 responses were favored by VDJdb matching, which missed private and CD4 specificities.

The TCR library protocol was used to attach unique molecular identifiers. These identifiers were attached to individual cDNA molecules. TCRdb re-derived calls from the 5' RACE reads in MiXCR, one entry per CDR3 protein. The data hold 35,000 to 45,000 distinct CDR3 sequences, with roughly 6.8% observed a single time. Per germline, CDR1 ENHRY and CDR2 SYGVKD. Trimming at V came to 0 bases and at J to 6 bases, leaving 4 bases not matched to a gene. CDR3 length: 15 residues. This clonotype was counted only a few times. The antigen is not known. Sequencing was performed on whole blood, taken at baseline. The origin of this receptor is an adult who was a healthcare worker with PCR-confirmed SARS-CoV-2 infection or an uninfected control (not recorded which). This rearrangement joins TRBV10-3 to TRBJ2-7; 11 bases align to TRBD2. CDR3 protein: CAISESASGRLEQYF. As DNA, the CDR3 is TGTGCCATCAGTGAGTCGGCTAGCGGGAGGCTCGAGCAGTACTTC.